A single sample gave rise to the 27 T cell receptor beta chains below, sequenced in a study of T cell changes during pregnancy in multiple sclerosis. Libraries were prepared by immunoSEQ multiplex PCR; TCRdb keeps only in-frame clonotypes and omits some of them. Among about 77,000 clones listed, around nine tenths were seen once. Here the sequenced sample was peripheral blood, taken before pregnancy. These TCRs come from a female donor with multiple sclerosis, enrolled in a pregnancy study.

This chain links TRBV19 with TRBJ2-5; D might be TRBD1 (6 bases). Germline V lookup: CDR1 LNHDA, CDR2 SQIVND (reference sequence). The CDR3 totals 13 residues. The V end lost 3 bases, the J end lost 4 bases, and 9 bases lay between the germline ends. The CDR3 DNA sequence: TGTGCCAGTAGTATGACAGGCGGAGAGACCCAGTACTTC. It encodes CASSMTGGETQYF.

A single count supports this clone. The rearrangement links TRBV19 to TRBJ2-1; TRBD1 aligns across 10 bases. V was pared by 3 bases and J by 3 bases, with 8 bases of the junction left unmatched. There are 17 residues in the CDR3. In germline, CDR1 is LNHDA, CDR2 SQIVND (reference sequence). The CDR3 DNA follows: TGTGCCAGTAGTATCGTCCGGGGACAGGGGATCTACAATGAGCAGTTCTTC. This encodes CASSIVRGQGIYNEQFF.

V and J are TRBV5-6 and TRBJ2-1, with D possibly being TRBD2 (5 bases). With 5 bases removed from V and 3 bases from J, the gap between germline ends came to 15 bases. CDR1 is SGHDT and CDR2 is YYEEEE in the germline V gene. The CDR3 consists of 15 residues. CDR3 nucleotide sequence: TGTGCCAGCAGTAATACATCCGGGATCTACAATGAGCAGTTCTTC. Protein: CASSNTSGIYNEQFF.

The chain links TRBV27 to TRBJ1-1; maybe TRBD1 (5 bases). Germline assignment: CDR1 MNHEY and CDR2 SMNVEV (reference sequence). V dropped 5 bases and J dropped 3 bases, with 13 bases sitting between them. This CDR3 contains 14 residues. CDR3 residues: CASSPIGGYTEAFF. Here the CDR3 DNA reads TGTGCCAGCAGTCCAATCGGGGGGTACACTGAAGCTTTCTTT.

The chain recombines TRBV11-2 with TRBJ2-3; 7 bases align to TRBD1. With 4 bases clipped from V and 6 bases from J, the junction kept 10 bases outside the gene matches. CDR1 is SGHAT and CDR2 is FQNNGV in the germline V gene. This CDR3 is 15 amino acids long. The CDR3 loop is CASSSIDRDVDTQYF. CDR3 coding DNA: TGTGCCAGCAGCTCGATAGACAGGGATGTGGATACGCAGTATTTT.

This sequence joins TRBV28 and TRBJ1-2; 7 bases agree with TRBD1. CDR1 and CDR2 (germline): MDHEN, SYDVKM. V dropped 3 bases and J dropped 2; count of bases not matched to a gene: 6. There are 15 residues in the CDR3. Written as DNA, the CDR3 is TGTGCCAGCAGTTTGTTGGCAGGGGGAAACTATGGCTACACCTTC. Translation: CASSLLAGGNYGYTF.

The rearrangement joins TRBV7-2 to TRBJ2-1; TRBD1 aligns across 7 bases. Looked up from germline, CDR1 is SGHTA and CDR2 is FQGNSA. This CDR3 has 16 amino acids. V lost 1 base and J lost 5; bases outside the gene matches: 8. CDR3 sequence reads: CASSLDGPTGHNEQFF. In DNA form, the CDR3 reads TGTGCCAGCAGCTTAGACGGACCGACAGGGCACAATGAGCAGTTCTTC.

This chain connects TRBV7-6 to TRBJ1-2; TRBD1 agrees at 7 bases. Germline lookup yields CDR1 SGHVS and CDR2 FNYEAQ. The CDR3 runs 13 residues. J gave up 4 bases and V 5 bases, and 4 bases lay outside the gene matches. CDR3 loop: CASSRDRSYGYTF. The CDR3 coding sequence is TGTGCCAGCAGCCGGGACAGATCCTATGGCTACACCTTC.

This chain joins TRBV28 and TRBJ1-4; D perhaps matches TRBD1 (6 bases). This CDR3 is built from 13 residues. Trimming left V 9 bases short and J 2 bases short, with 10 bases between. From germline, CDR1 is MDHEN and CDR2 SYDVKM. CDR3 residues: CASWDNTNEKLFF. The CDR3 DNA is TGTGCCAGTTGGGACAACACTAATGAAAAACTGTTTTTT.

This clone appeared once. This chain connects TRBV5-6 to TRBJ2-6; D is perhaps TRBD1 (5 bases). CDR1 is SGHDT, CDR2 YYEEEE, per germline. V gave up 4 bases and J gave up 0 bases, with 11 bases separating them. The CDR3 covers 16 residues. CDR3 protein: CASSRQLSSGANVLTF. The CDR3 DNA reads as TGTGCCAGCAGCCGACAGCTTAGCTCTGGGGCCAACGTCCTGACTTTC.

Here the CDR3 reads CASSVDSGQSYNEQFF. The CDR3 DNA sequence: TGTGCCAGCAGCGTAGACAGCGGCCAGTCCTACAATGAGCAGTTCTTC. The chain employs TRBV9 and TRBJ2-1, with a tentative D call TRBD2 (5 bases). Between the trimmed V and J ends, which lost 0 bases and 1 base, there was a span of 11 bases. In germline, CDR1 is SGDLS, CDR2 YYNGEE. The CDR3 sequence is 16 residues long.

V is TRBV5-4 and J is TRBJ2-7; perhaps TRBD1 as D (6 bases). Per germline, CDR1 SGHNT and CDR2 YYREEE (reference sequence). Deletions cut 3 bases from V and 2 bases from J, with 9 bases between. This CDR3 comprises 13 residues. The CDR3 here is CASSYRETYEQYF. The CDR3 nucleotides read TGTGCCAGCAGCTACAGGGAAACCTACGAGCAGTACTTC. Looking up the rest from reference TRBV5-4 and TRBJ2-7 gives the full variable domain: ETGVTQSPTHLIKTRGQQVTLRCSSQSGHNTVSWYQQALGQGPQFIFQYYREEENGRGNFPPRFSGLQFPNYSSELNVNALELDDSALYLCASSYRETYEQYFGPGTRLTVT.

This clone showed up just a few times. The chain is built from TRBV2 and TRBJ1-1; 8 nucleotides match TRBD1. This CDR3 contains 14 residues. The V segment lost 6 bases and the J segment 3 bases; nucleotides outside the gene matches: 6. Germline values: CDR1 SNHLY, CDR2 FYNNEI. In DNA form, the CDR3 reads TGTGCCAGCAGGGGGACAGGCGAGTACACTGAAGCTTTCTTT. This sequence encodes CASRGTGEYTEAFF.

The chain is built from TRBV27 and TRBJ1-2; 10 bases are a match to TRBD1. The ends lost 8 bases at V and 7 bases at J; junction bases unmatched: 13. From germline, CDR1 is MNHEY and CDR2 SMNVEV (reference sequence). This CDR3 is 15 amino acids long. The DNA for the CDR3 is TGTGCCAGCGGAAGGGGAGACAGGGGGCTGTTTGGCTACACCTTC. It encodes CASGRGDRGLFGYTF.

DNA for the CDR3: TGTGCCAGCAGTTTGGGACAGTATAGCAATCAGCCCCAGCATTTT. Amino acids: CASSLGQYSNQPQHF. The chain links TRBV28 to TRBJ1-5; TRBD1 agrees at 7 bases. Per germline, CDR1 MDHEN and CDR2 SYDVKM. The CDR3 consists of 15 residues. Germline trimming cut 3 bases from V and 0 bases from J; bases unmatched to any gene: 2.

For the CDR3, the DNA is TGTGCCAGCAGCATGTGGGGGGTCGAGCAGTACTTC. Its protein product is CASSMWGVEQYF. The chain employs TRBV21-1 and TRBJ2-7; the table names TRBD2, a call not compared with the DNA. TRBV21-1 is assigned pseudogene status. This CDR3 contains 12 residues.

V is TRBV9 and J is TRBJ2-7; 9 nucleotides line up with TRBD1. Germline V gives CDR1 SGDLS, CDR2 YYNGEE. The CDR3 spans 14 residues. The V and J ends lost 4 bases and 3 bases, in that order; junction bases with no gene match: 5. CDR3 loop: CASSLRQGGYEQYF. CDR3 DNA: TGTGCCAGCAGCCTACGACAGGGGGGCTACGAGCAGTACTTC.

This chain joins TRBV7-2 and TRBJ2-7, with TRBD2 identical over 8 bases. Germline loops: CDR1 SGHTA, CDR2 FQGNSA. With 4 bases clipped from V and 6 bases from J, the junction kept 5 bases outside the gene matches. There are 13 residues in the CDR3. CDR3 sequence reads: CASSSGLVGEQYF. The DNA of the CDR3 is TGTGCCAGCAGCTCGGGACTAGTAGGCGAGCAGTACTTC.

The V call is TRBV19, the J call TRBJ2-2; perhaps TRBD2 as D (5 bases). The CDR3 sequence is 14 residues long. V lost 7 bases, J lost 5 bases, and 14 bases lay in between. Per the germline V gene, CDR1 is LNHDA and CDR2 is SQIVND (reference sequence). Written as DNA, the CDR3 is TGTGCCAGTAAATGGGAGCCATATACCGGGGAGCTGTTTTTT. Translated, it gives CASKWEPYTGELFF.

The chain has TRBV7-9 and TRBJ2-2, with TRBD1 as a possible D gene (6 bases). CDR1 is SEHNR, CDR2 FQNEAQ, per germline (reference sequence). CDR3 length equals 14 residues. V lost 5 bases and J 0 bases, leaving 7 bases between the germline ends. CDR3: CASSRDTNTGELFF. CDR3 coding DNA: TGTGCCAGCAGCAGGGACACGAACACCGGGGAGCTGTTTTTT.

The genes are TRBV7-2 and TRBJ1-2, with D unresolved. The CDR3 covers 11 residues. Germline assignment: CDR1 SGHTA and CDR2 FQGNSA. V lost 5 bases and J 4 bases, leaving 5 bases between the germline ends. CDR3 region: CASSPFYGYTF. The CDR3, as DNA: TGTGCCAGCAGCCCTTTCTATGGCTACACCTTC.

This clone appeared once. This chain links TRBV6-1 with TRBJ2-2; tentative D call: TRBD2 (5 bases). V gave up 5 bases and J gave up 6 bases, with 10 bases separating them. There are 13 residues in the CDR3. In germline, CDR1 is MNHNS, CDR2 SASEGT. Here the CDR3 reads CASSPMEAGELFF. The CDR3 bases are TGTGCCAGCAGTCCTATGGAGGCCGGGGAGCTGTTTTTT.

The chain recombines TRBV6-1 with TRBJ1-1; no reliable D call. This CDR3 is built from 13 residues. The ends were cut back, 11 bases at V and 2 bases at J, with 15 bases in the middle. CDR1 and CDR2 from the germline V gene are MNHNS and SASEGT. CDR3 in DNA: TGTGCCTCTGCGGCCGGGGAAAACACTGAAGCTTTCTTT. Its protein product is CASAAGENTEAFF.

The CDR3 nucleotides read TGTGCCAGTAGTATGGAGCGAGGAGGGACAGGAGATGAAAAACTGTTTTTT. Residues: CASSMERGGTGDEKLFF. The rearrangement joins TRBV19 to TRBJ1-4; 8 bases agree with TRBD1. The CDR3 is made up of 17 amino acids. Germline assignment: CDR1 LNHDA and CDR2 SQIVND (reference sequence). J lost 6 bases, V lost 3 bases, and 12 bases had no gene match.

The rearrangement links TRBV27 to TRBJ2-2, with D perhaps TRBD1 (5 bases). Germline-derived CDR1 and CDR2 are MNHEY and SMNVEV (reference sequence). V lost 7 bases and J lost 4, with 13 bases in between. The CDR3 contains 14 residues. CDR3 region: CASKDRRGTGELFF. The CDR3 DNA reads as TGTGCCAGCAAGGATCGTAGGGGCACCGGGGAGCTGTTTTTT.

In its sample, this clone was seen once. V and J are TRBV2 and TRBJ1-1; the match to TRBD1 covers 8 bases. Germline values: CDR1 SNHLY, CDR2 FYNNEI. The CDR3 loop spans 15 amino acids. With V trimmed by 5 bases and J by 1 base, 6 bases remained unmatched. The CDR3 region is CASSTQGASNTEAFF. CDR3 coding DNA: TGTGCCAGCAGTACCCAGGGGGCTTCGAACACTGAAGCTTTCTTT.

The J gene is TRBJ2-7, the V gene TRBV10-3; no definite D call. This CDR3 has 13 residues. The germline V and J ends were trimmed by 0 bases and 7 bases, with 10 bases remaining between them. The germline CDR1 and CDR2 sequences are ENHRY and SYGVKD. In nucleotides, the CDR3 is TGTGCCATCAGTGAGTCGAAGCTCTCAGAGCAGTACTTC. Its protein product is CAISESKLSEQYF.